These 26 T cell receptor beta chains were all obtained from the same sample, sequenced in a study of blood T cell repertoires in COVID-19 (dated by TCRdb to between 2020 and 2021). The protocol used for the library was the immunoSEQ multiplex PCR assay. In its TCRdb copy, this immuneACCESS table keeps in-frame sequences only and misses some clones. Where compared with another copy, unresolved V genes explain less than half of these, and the others have no known cause. The sample yields just over 150,000 clones; roughly four fifths were counted once. 22% of the sample comes from the top ten. The sample consisted of peripheral blood. These receptors all come from a woman at least 80 years old with acute or convalescent COVID-19.

V usage is TRBV10-1 and J usage is TRBJ1-6; 9 positions agree with TRBD1. This CDR3 spans 14 amino acids. The germline V gene has CDR1 WNHNN and CDR2 SYGVQD (reference sequence). With V trimmed by 4 bases and J by 15 bases, 10 bases remained unmatched. As DNA, the CDR3 is TGCGCCAGCAGTGCGGGACAGGGATCCCGTGTCCTCCACTTT. This translates into CASSAGQGSRVLHF.

V is TRBV10-2 and J is TRBJ2-7, with D tentatively TRBD2 (5 bases). This CDR3 has 15 amino acids. The ends were cut back, 0 bases at V and 0 bases at J, with 9 bases in the middle. CDR1 is WSHSY, CDR2 SAAADI, per germline. The CDR3: CASSESRVSSYEQYF. CDR3 in DNA: TGCGCCAGCAGTGAGTCGCGGGTCTCCTCCTACGAGCAGTACTTC.

This clone was detected once. The V and J genes are TRBV6-2 or TRBV6-3 and TRBJ2-3, with TRBD1 as a possible D gene (5 bases). The germline V gene encodes CDR1 MNHEY and CDR2 SVGEGT. The V and J ends lost 5 bases and 5 bases respectively, with 23 bases between them. The CDR3 length is 17 residues. The CDR3 sequence is CASSRPPAGGAGDTQYF. DNA for the CDR3: TGTGCCAGCAGTCGTCCCCCGGCAGGTGGGGCTGGAGATACGCAGTATTTT.

The rearrangement joins TRBV10-3 to TRBJ2-5, with TRBD2 identical over 7 bases. V lost 5 bases, J lost 1 base, and 1 base stayed unmatched. The CDR3 runs 13 residues. CDR1 is ENHRY and CDR2 is SYGVKD in the germline V gene. The CDR3 loop reads CAISREAQETQYF. CDR3 bases: TGTGCCATCAGTCGGGAGGCCCAAGAGACCCAGTACTTC.

J is TRBJ1-1 and V is TRBV11-2; D is unclear. Germline V CDR1 and CDR2: SGHAT, FQNNGV. The CDR3 consists of 17 residues. V was cut by 5 bases and J by 1 base, with 20 bases left in between. The CDR3 nucleotides are TGTGCCAGCAGCCGCAAGCAAGGAGGAATTGGGAACACTGAAGCTTTCTTT. Protein sequence: CASSRKQGGIGNTEAFF.

This chain joins TRBV5-1 and TRBJ1-2; no clear D. Germline values: CDR1 SGHRS, CDR2 YFSETQ. V lost 0 bases and J 0 bases, leaving 6 bases between the germline ends. CDR3 length equals 14 residues. The CDR3 DNA is TGCGCCAGCAGCTTGGGGTCAGCTAACTATGGCTACACCTTC. Its protein product is CASSLGSANYGYTF.

The chain links TRBV6-5 to TRBJ1-1; tentative D call: TRBD1 (5 bases). This CDR3 spans 14 amino acids. Germline V gene lookup returns CDR1 MNHEY and CDR2 SVGAGI. V dropped 8 bases and J dropped 0 bases, with 13 bases sitting between them. The CDR3 DNA sequence: TGTGCCAGCGGCGGAGGGGTGATGAACACTGAAGCTTTCTTT. Translated: CASGGGVMNTEAFF.

The chain recombines TRBV29-1 with TRBJ2-3; 10 bases agree with TRBD1. Germline loops: CDR1 SQVTM, CDR2 ANQGSEA. V dropped 3 bases and J dropped 4; count of bases not matched to a gene: 4. This CDR3 is 14 amino acids long. CDR3 DNA sequence: TGCAGCGTTGAGGGACAGGGGAAGGCAGATACGCAGTATTTT. Its protein product is CSVEGQGKADTQYF.

The CDR3 sequence is CASSLPTSGDTQYF. CDR3 coding DNA: TGTGCCAGCAGCCTCCCGACTAGCGGAGATACGCAGTATTTT. This chain uses TRBV5-6 with TRBJ2-3; the match to TRBD2 covers 9 bases. The CDR3 covers 14 residues. Per the germline V gene, CDR1 is SGHDT and CDR2 is YYEEEE. With 4 bases clipped from V and 5 bases from J, the junction kept 5 bases outside the gene matches.

This sequence joins TRBV2 and TRBJ2-7, with a possible D match to TRBD1 (6 bases). The CDR3 loop spans 12 amino acids. Trimming took off 4 bases at V and 6 bases at J, with 10 bases between the two ends. Germline values: CDR1 SNHLY, CDR2 FYNNEI. CDR3 nucleotide sequence: TGTGCCAGCAGTGGGACAGCTGGCGAGCAGTACTTC. Translated: CASSGTAGEQYF.

The chain has TRBV29-1 and TRBJ2-1; unclear D gene. CDR3 length: 11 amino acids. The V end was cut by 4 bases, the J end by 7 bases, with 8 bases between. The germline CDR1 and CDR2 sequences are SQVTM and ANQGSEA. CDR3 protein: CSVAVRNEQFF. CDR3 bases: TGCAGCGTTGCCGTGAGAAATGAGCAGTTCTTC.

V is TRBV19 and J is TRBJ2-1; TRBD2 matches 11 bases. The trim removed 3 bases at V and 9 bases at J, leaving 1 base unmatched. Germline V CDR1 and CDR2: LNHDA, SQIVND (reference sequence). This CDR3 region has 13 residues. The CDR3 DNA sequence: TGTGCCAGTAGTATCACTAGCGGGAGTGAGCAGTTCTTC. It codes for CASSITSGSEQFF.

V gene TRBV5-1 combines with J gene TRBJ1-2; 8 nucleotides agree with TRBD1. The CDR3 is 15 amino acids. Germline V gene lookup returns CDR1 SGHRS and CDR2 YFSETQ. The V gene end was trimmed by 2 bases and the J gene end by 0 bases; junction bases not matched to a gene: 3. The CDR3 DNA is TGCGCCAGCAGCTTAGTACAGGGGGCTAACTATGGCTACACCTTC. Amino acid sequence: CASSLVQGANYGYTF.

On this clone: Compared with germline, one end of the junction differs, possibly owing to a read error. The rearrangement links TRBV19 to TRBJ2-7; possible D gene TRBD2, 6 bases. CDR1 is LNHDA, CDR2 SQIVND, per germline (reference sequence). CDR3 length: 13 residues. CDR3 coding DNA: TGTGCCAGTAGTGTTACTAGCTCCCACGAGCAGTACTTC. Translation: CASSVTSSHEQYF.

The chain carries TRBV15 and TRBJ2-7; TRBD2 matches 8 bases. The germline gives CDR1 LNHNV, CDR2 YYDKDF (reference sequence). The CDR3 is 15 residues long. V dropped 2 bases and J dropped 3; count of bases not matched to a gene: 6. CDR3 protein: CATSRPGLGFYEQYF. DNA of the CDR3: TGTGCCACCAGCAGACCGGGACTAGGGTTCTACGAGCAGTACTTC.

V usage is TRBV11-2 and J usage is TRBJ2-7; D may be TRBD2 (5 bases). The germline gives CDR1 SGHAT, CDR2 FQNNGV. V was shortened by 5 bases and J by 6 bases, with 11 bases between the two germline ends. The CDR3 covers 12 residues. CDR3 sequence reads: CASSHPGGEQYF. In DNA, the CDR3 is TGTGCCAGCAGCCACCCAGGAGGCGAGCAGTACTTC.

The J gene is TRBJ1-3, the V gene TRBV18; D not certain. Germline-derived CDR1 and CDR2 are KGHSH and LQKENI. Trimming took 3 bases from V and 0 from J, leaving 18 bases between them. This CDR3 spans 18 amino acids. The CDR3 is CASSPRTGAGISGNTIYF. CDR3 sequence (DNA): TGTGCCAGCTCACCCCGAACTGGAGCGGGCATCTCTGGAAACACCATATATTTT. Complete variable domain (other parts from reference TRBV18 and TRBJ1-3): NAGVMQNPRHLVRRRGQEARLRCSPMKGHSHVYWYRQLPEEGLKFMVYLQKENIIDESGMPKERFSAEFPKEGPSILRIQQVVRGDSAAYFCASSPRTGAGISGNTIYFGEGSWLTVV.

The rearrangement joins TRBV18 to TRBJ2-1; D is possibly TRBD1 (6 bases). The CDR3 contains 15 residues. V lost 3 bases and J lost 0, with 9 bases in between. Germline V gene sequence: CDR1 KGHSH, CDR2 LQKENI. The CDR3 spells CASSPDRLSYNEQFF. In DNA, the CDR3 is TGTGCCAGCTCACCCGACAGGCTCTCCTACAATGAGCAGTTCTTC.

This chain links TRBV7-2 with TRBJ2-7; TRBD1 agrees at 11 bases. Germline lookup yields CDR1 SGHTA and CDR2 FQGNSA. V was clipped by 5 bases and J by 2 bases; unmatched bases: 2. This CDR3 has 14 amino acids. The DNA for the CDR3 is TGTGCCAGCAGCCGGACAGGGGGCGCCTACGAGCAGTACTTC. Translating it yields CASSRTGGAYEQYF.

This clone was picked up a small number of times. This sequence joins TRBV7-7 and TRBJ2-3, with no clear D. The CDR3 is 14 amino acids. CDR1 and CDR2 from the germline V gene are SSHAT and FNYEAQ (reference sequence). The ends were cut back, 1 base at V and 8 bases at J, with 13 bases in the middle. The CDR3 bases are TGTGCCAGCAGCTTAGATGGGTGGGCAGGTACGCAGTATTTT. This codes for CASSLDGWAGTQYF.

CDR3 protein: CASSRSTGTNTEAFF. DNA of the CDR3: TGTGCCAGCTCACGATCGACAGGGACGAACACTGAAGCTTTCTTT. V gene TRBV18 combines with J gene TRBJ1-1; 7 bases are shared with TRBD1. The CDR3 length is 15 residues. Germline assignment: CDR1 KGHSH and CDR2 LQKENI. V dropped 4 bases and J dropped 1; count of bases not matched to a gene: 6.

The chain is built from TRBV6-5 and TRBJ1-2; 8 positions agree with TRBD1. CDR3 length: 14 amino acids. V was clipped by 8 bases and J by 7 bases; unmatched bases: 12. Germline V gene sequence: CDR1 MNHEY, CDR2 SVGAGI. In DNA form, the CDR3 reads TGTGCCAGCTTGTCGCCAGGGGGCGCGGTTGGCTACACCTTC. It is translated as CASLSPGGAVGYTF.

The chain joins TRBV5-1 to TRBJ1-6; weak D call: TRBD1 (5 bases). The ends were cut back, 0 bases at V and 6 bases at J, with 7 bases in the middle. The CDR3 consists of 14 residues. Germline V gene data show CDR1 as SGHRS and CDR2 as YFSETQ. For the CDR3, the DNA is TGCGCCAGCAGCTTGGACAGGTCTAATTCACCCCTCCACTTT. Translated, it gives CASSLDRSNSPLHF.

This chain connects TRBV7-2 to TRBJ1-1; D may be TRBD1 (5 bases). The CDR3 has 16 residues. V lost 1 base and J lost 11, with 23 bases in between. Germline CDR1 and CDR2: SGHTA and FQGNSA. CDR3 DNA: TGTGCCAGCAGCTTAGACCCGACAGCCACCCTTCCAAAGGCTTTCTTT. Translation: CASSLDPTATLPKAFF.

This clone appeared a few times. The V and J genes are TRBV27 and TRBJ2-1; the D gene is possibly TRBD1 (6 bases). Germline CDR1 MNHEY, CDR2 SMNVEV (reference sequence). The CDR3 is made up of 17 amino acids. V lost 9 bases to trimming and J lost 7 bases, with 28 bases between them. The CDR3 protein is CASLHRDQLEGGNEQFF. DNA of the CDR3: TGTGCCAGTTTACACCGGGACCAATTGGAAGGGGGAAATGAGCAGTTCTTC.

The chain recombines TRBV5-1 with TRBJ2-2; TRBD2 matches 11 bases. Germline CDR1 SGHRS, CDR2 YFSETQ. Trimming at V came to 8 bases and at J to 1 base, leaving 7 bases not matched to a gene. This CDR3 is built from 16 residues. CDR3 coding DNA: TGCGCCAGTTACCTAACTAGCGGGAGGAACACCGGGGAGCTGTTTTTT. Translating it yields CASYLTSGRNTGELFF.